Included here is one TCR beta chain sequence, with context. Its recognized antigen is unknown. Base qualities were left out, and no much larger clone turns up one base away. The library was prepared using the immunoSEQ multiplex PCR assay. For most patients, genomic DNA was isolated with the Qiagen DNeasy Blood and Tissue Kit and sent frozen to Adaptive Biotechnologies for TCR sequencing. For most patients, genomic DNA was subjected to high-throughput TCR-beta CDR3 sequencing by Adaptive Biotechnologies. In the authors' own workflow: Adaptive's ImmunoSEQ software supplied the TCR sequencing data for 18 patients, while MiXCR and VDJtools were used to process a few other patients. To correct CD4 versus CD8 sorting errors, sequences present in both subsets at a frequency ratio below 5:1 were removed. CDR3 nucleotide sequences shared by donor and recipient were removed because the origin of these sequences could not be assigned. To count as alloreactive, a clone needed at least 2-fold expansion over unstimulated cells and a minimum CFSE-low frequency of 0.002% (template counts) or 0.001% (read counts). Clones were considered mappable if detected in sequenced pre-transplant spleen, lymph node, or MLR CFSE-low populations of the donor or recipient. Cumulative frequency of alloreactive clones was calculated as a percentage of all sequences weighted by copy number. TCRdb mirrors the immuneACCESS table, restricted to in-frame sequences. Some clones are absent from its copies; in checked studies, under half trace to an unresolved V gene, and the reason for the others is unknown. Clonal size and the V and J genes are those of that table, whereas D and trimming came from the DNA. For this sample the table gives about 39,000 clones, of which over 90% were detected only once. Under 25% of the sample lies in the top ten.

Read against the paper, the sample's time point label means: cells obtained before transplantation from donor or recipient. CD3+CD4+ and CD3+CD8+ populations were FACS-sorted from unstimulated pre-transplant donor and recipient cells taken from spleen or lymph nodes. The source of the sample is a study of graft-versus-host responses after intestinal transplantation (dated by TCRdb to 2020 to 2023). With respect to the entire study: Multivisceral, liver-intestinal, or isolated intestinal transplants were received by the recipients. Every recipient was given anti-thymocyte globulin induction, followed by around three years of maintenance tacrolimus and steroids. Graft-versus-host and host-versus-graft alloreactive T cell clones were tracked in the graft, circulation and bone marrow after intestinal transplantation using bulk TCR-beta CDR3 sequencing. Alloreactive clones were identified by sequencing pre-transplant mixed lymphocyte reaction products and comparing them with unstimulated pre-transplant donor and recipient T cells. A cohort of 24 intestinal transplant recipients, including one retransplant, was enrolled, and a few patients lacking pretransplant specimens were excluded. A peak of at least 4% donor T cells among recipient peripheral blood mononuclear cells was the definition used for donor T cell macrochimerism. Instead of going to the commercial service, samples from a few later patients were sequenced in-house on an Illumina MiSeq and processed with MiXCR. Results and caveats for the whole study, not just this receptor: GvH clones were detected in recipient bone marrow, and some appeared earlier in ileal mucosa or blood, consistent with an intestinal mucosal origin. Early after transplant, peak levels of circulating GvH clones were associated with declines in HvG clones. In patients with donor T cell macrochimerism, the allografts had high GvH to HvG T cell clonal ratios. Conclusions were limited by the relatively low number and heterogeneity of intestinal transplant patients.

CDR3 length: 14 amino acids, cysteine to phenylalanine. The read is trimmed to its CDR3 DNA, 42 bases read in frame from base 1. The germline V gene supplies CDR1 SGHRS and CDR2 YFSETQ. Trimming at the junction amounts to 1 base on V and 2 bases on J, and the germline ends lie 8 bases apart. The receptor comes from a human donor who was the organ donor for an intestinal transplant. The receptor chain draws on TRBV5-1 and TRBJ2-3, with an unclear D gene assignment. The material was unstimulated CD8+ T cells sorted from spleen or lymph node cells, obtained before transplant. The CDR3 reads as follows: CASSLRYFTDTQYF. The sequence in DNA is TGCGCCAGCAGCTTGAGATACTTCACAGATACGCAGTATTTT.